This record concerns one T cell receptor (beta chain) sequence. This sample was taken from a study of T cells after yellow fever vaccination. TCRdb analysed the 5' RACE reads with MiXCR anew, one entry per CDR3 protein. Here the sample spans approximately 300,000 distinct CDR3 sequences, about 10% being singletons. Deletions cut 3 bases from V and 6 bases from J, with 16 bases between. CDR1 and CDR2 (germline): KGHDR, SFDVKD. The CDR3 has 15 residues. The clonotype was recovered from a man between 18 and 35 years old who received the YFV17D yellow fever vaccine. The chain uses TRBV24-1 and TRBJ1-2; D is unresolved. This specimen was CD4+ T cells sorted from PBMCs, taken 45 days after the yellow fever booster vaccination. This CDR3 reads CATSDPKSGSNGYTF. CDR3 nucleotides: TGTGCCACCAGTGATCCGAAGAGTGGATCTAATGGCTACACCTTC.